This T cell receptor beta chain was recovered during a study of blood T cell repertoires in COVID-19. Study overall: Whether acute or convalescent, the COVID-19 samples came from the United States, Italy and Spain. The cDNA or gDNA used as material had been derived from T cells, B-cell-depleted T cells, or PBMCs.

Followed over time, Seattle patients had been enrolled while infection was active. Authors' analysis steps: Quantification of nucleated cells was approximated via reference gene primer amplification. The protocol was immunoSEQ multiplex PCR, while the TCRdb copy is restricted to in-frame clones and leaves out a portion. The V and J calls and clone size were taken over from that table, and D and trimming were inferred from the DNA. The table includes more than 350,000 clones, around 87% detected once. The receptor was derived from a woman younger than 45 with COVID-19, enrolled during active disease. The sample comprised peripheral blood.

CDR3: CASSLVTGSNNEQFF. DNA for the CDR3: TGCGCCAGCAGCTTGGTAACGGGAAGCAACAATGAGCAGTTCTTC. V usage is TRBV5-1 and J usage is TRBJ2-1, with D perhaps TRBD2 (5 bases). Germline CDR1 and CDR2: SGHRS and YFSETQ. This CDR3 has 15 residues. The V end lost 0 bases, the J end lost 5 bases, and 12 bases lay between the germline ends.